The 31 T cell receptor beta chains in this list originate from one sample, sequenced in a study of PD-1 blockade in classical Hodgkin lymphoma. Sequencing used immunoSEQ multiplex PCR; TCRdb keeps in-frame clones, though not all of them. The repertoire includes tens of thousands of clones, 90% of them detected once, and roughly 13% sits in the top ten. Time point given: cycle 4 day 1 (C4D1), after 5 to 7 weeks of nivolumab. Every patient had relapsed following autologous stem cell transplantation, and cohorts differed in brentuximab vedotin exposure. Sample: peripheral blood mononuclear cells (PBMCs), taken before the fourth cycle of nivolumab. These receptors all come from a human donor with classical Hodgkin lymphoma.

The CDR3 sequence is CASSQATGSPYNSPLHF. The CDR3, as DNA: TGCGCCAGCAGTCAAGCGACAGGGTCGCCCTATAATTCACCCCTCCACTTT. J is TRBJ1-6 and V is TRBV23-1; TRBD1 matches at 7 bases. TRBV23-1 is identified as an open reading frame with a role that is uncertain. Trimming removed 2 bases from V and 2 bases from J; junction bases left unmatched: 6. The CDR3 has 17 residues.

This clone showed up just once. The genes are TRBV15 and TRBJ2-3; TRBD2 might be the D (5 bases). CDR3 length: 17 residues. Trimming removed 0 bases from V and 1 base from J, with 14 bases in between. Germline lookup yields CDR1 LNHNV and CDR2 YYDKDF (reference sequence). The CDR3 nucleotides read TGTGCCACCAGCAGAGATTTGCGGGCGTCACGCACAGATACGCAGTATTTT. As protein: CATSRDLRASRTDTQYF.

This chain connects TRBV4-1 to TRBJ1-1; 8 nucleotides line up with TRBD1. The trim removed 3 bases at V and 0 bases at J, leaving 12 bases unmatched. The CDR3 has 18 residues. Germline CDR1 is MGHRA and CDR2 is YSYEKL. The CDR3 loop reads CASSQGRQGSLLNTEAFF. The CDR3, as DNA: TGCGCCAGCAGCCAGGGAAGACAGGGGTCCTTACTGAACACTGAAGCTTTCTTT.

Here the CDR3 DNA reads TGTGCCAGCAGTGCTAGACAGGGACAAACTAATGAAAAACTGTTTTTT. Translating it yields CASSARQGQTNEKLFF. The rearrangement links TRBV25-1 to TRBJ1-4, with 7 bases that match TRBD1. The CDR3 has 16 amino acids. In germline, CDR1 is MGHDK, CDR2 SYGVNS. V lost 4 bases to trimming and J lost 1 base; unmatched junction nucleotides: 6.

This clone appeared a few times. The chain joins TRBV6-6 to TRBJ1-5; D gene unclear. Germline CDR1 reads MNHNY; CDR2 reads SVGAGI (reference sequence). Trimming left V 5 bases short and J 5 bases short, with 19 bases between. This CDR3 has 16 residues. DNA for the CDR3: TGTGCCAGCAGTCAACATACATACCCAGTCTATCAGCCCCAGCATTTT. Protein product: CASSQHTYPVYQPQHF.

This rearrangement joins TRBV5-1 to TRBJ2-7; the D gene could be TRBD1 or TRBD2 (5 bases each). The CDR3 has 20 residues. The germline V and J ends were trimmed by 4 bases and 0 bases, with 29 bases remaining between them. CDR1 SGHRS and CDR2 YFSETQ come from the germline V gene. CDR3 amino acids: CASSIWHRDQKRGRSYEQYF. Here the CDR3 DNA reads TGCGCCAGCAGCATATGGCACCGGGACCAGAAAAGGGGCCGCTCCTACGAGCAGTACTTC.

Regarding this clone: The same CDR3 also results from other DNA sequences found in this sample. The chain recombines TRBV11-2 with TRBJ2-7; D not resolved. There are 11 residues in the CDR3. With 4 bases removed from V and 4 bases from J, the gap between germline ends came to 5 bases. Germline values: CDR1 SGHAT, CDR2 FQNNGV. CDR3 region: CASSSLYEQYF. CDR3 nucleotides: TGTGCCAGCAGCTCTCTTTACGAGCAGTACTTC.

The chain links TRBV5-6 to TRBJ2-1; no firm D call. The CDR3 runs 15 residues. Germline V CDR1 and CDR2: SGHDT, YYEEEE. Trimming removed 2 bases from V and 0 bases from J, with 9 bases in between. The CDR3, as DNA: TGTGCCAGCAGCTTAGGGCCGAGCTCCTACAATGAGCAGTTCTTC. Translated, it gives CASSLGPSSYNEQFF.

This clone was seen more than once but under ten times. The V gene is TRBV2, the J gene TRBJ1-1; D is uncertain. V gave up 7 bases and J gave up 4 bases, with 10 bases separating them. CDR3 length: 12 amino acids. Per the germline V gene, CDR1 is SNHLY and CDR2 is FYNNEI. The CDR3 DNA is TGTGCCAGCAATCTCTGGAGCACTGAAGCTTTCTTT. It specifies CASNLWSTEAFF.

The V gene is TRBV30, the J gene TRBJ2-7, with a tentative D call TRBD2 (7 bases). This CDR3 spans 13 amino acids. Germline V lookup: CDR1 GTSNPN, CDR2 SVGIG (reference sequence). V gave up 0 bases and J gave up 6 bases, with 12 bases separating them. The CDR3 here is CAWSVWGGGEQYF. The CDR3 DNA is TGTGCCTGGAGTGTATGGGGAGGGGGCGAGCAGTACTTC.

This chain connects TRBV2 to TRBJ1-4, with D perhaps TRBD1 (5 bases). The CDR3 consists of 15 residues. Trimming took 6 bases from V and 12 from J, leaving 23 bases between them. Looked up from germline, CDR1 is SNHLY and CDR2 is FYNNEI. The CDR3 coding sequence is TGTGCCAGCAGGAATAATAAACCACCAGGGTGGGAACTGTTTTTT. Protein: CASRNNKPPGWELFF.

V and J are TRBV7-8 and TRBJ2-2; D gene uncertain. Per the germline V gene, CDR1 is SGHVS and CDR2 is FQNEAQ. The CDR3 runs 14 residues. With 7 bases removed from V and 3 bases from J, the gap between germline ends came to 12 bases. This CDR3 is CASIVRSDTGELFF. The CDR3 DNA follows: TGTGCCAGCATCGTAAGGAGCGACACCGGGGAGCTGTTTTTT.

This chain joins TRBV6-5 and TRBJ1-2, with TRBD1 matching 8 bases. Germline values: CDR1 MNHEY, CDR2 SVGAGI. The CDR3 runs to 14 residues. V trimming: 6 bases; J trimming: 4 bases; junction bases outside the gene matches: 7. CDR3 sequence reads: CASRRDRTFYGYTF. The DNA for the CDR3 is TGTGCCAGCAGAAGGGACAGGACCTTCTATGGCTACACCTTC.

Here the CDR3 reads CASSQSWSNYGYTF. CDR3 sequence (DNA): TGTGCCAGCAGCCAATCTTGGTCCAACTATGGCTACACCTTC. The rearrangement links TRBV14 to TRBJ1-2; D is unresolved. V lost 2 bases, J lost 2 bases, and 9 bases lay in between. From germline, CDR1 is SGHDN and CDR2 FVKESK. The CDR3 spans 14 residues. The full variable domain, completed using reference TRBV14 and TRBJ1-2, is EAGVTQFPSHSVIEKGQTVTLRCDPISGHDNLYWYRRVMGKEIKFLLHFVKESKQDESGMPNNRFLAERTGGTYSTLKVQPAELEDSGVYFCASSQSWSNYGYTFGSGTRLTVV.

The rearrangement joins TRBV27 to TRBJ1-1; TRBD1 is a possible D gene (5 bases). V was clipped by 10 bases and J by 0 bases, with 18 bases between them. The CDR3 is 15 residues long. In germline, CDR1 is MNHEY, CDR2 SMNVEV (reference sequence). In DNA form, the CDR3 reads TGTGCCATCGGCCAGGGCCCCGGTTTGAACACTGAAGCTTTCTTT. It specifies CAIGQGPGLNTEAFF.

This sequence joins TRBV7-8 and TRBJ2-3, with 11 bases identical to TRBD2. CDR1 and CDR2 from the germline V gene are SGHVS and FQNEAQ. Germline trimming cut 4 bases from V and 5 bases from J; bases unmatched to any gene: 2. The CDR3 totals 14 residues. The DNA of the CDR3 is TGTGCCAGCAGCTCAGGGACTAGCGGAGATACGCAGTATTTT. It encodes CASSSGTSGDTQYF.

The gene calls are TRBV6-5 and TRBJ2-2; 8 positions match TRBD2. Unmatched junction bases numbered 7, after V lost 4 bases and J lost 3 bases. Germline CDR1 is MNHEY and CDR2 is SVGAGI. This CDR3 is built from 16 residues. The CDR3 DNA reads TGTGCCAGCAGTTCTAGCGGGCGATCGGACACCGGGGAGCTGTTTTTT. It specifies CASSSSGRSDTGELFF.

The chain employs TRBV6-6 and TRBJ1-2; D might be TRBD1 (6 bases). CDR3 size: 12 residues. Germline CDR1 MNHNY, CDR2 SVGAGI (reference sequence). V lost 6 bases and J 4 bases, leaving 9 bases between the germline ends. CDR3 loop: CASRDSSYGYTF. CDR3 nucleotide sequence: TGTGCCAGCAGGGACAGCTCCTATGGCTACACCTTC.

The gene calls are TRBV6-6 and TRBJ2-2; D call uncertain. CDR3 length: 13 amino acids. Trimming left V 6 bases short and J 0 bases short, with 5 bases between. In germline, CDR1 is MNHNY, CDR2 SVGAGI (reference sequence). The CDR3 DNA reads TGTGCCAGCAGAGTCGCGAACACCGGGGAGCTGTTTTTT. Protein sequence: CASRVANTGELFF.

The chain uses TRBV11-2 and TRBJ2-1; D perhaps matches TRBD1 (6 bases). Between the trimmed V and J ends, which lost 5 bases and 8 bases, there was a span of 25 bases. The CDR3 consists of 17 residues. Germline V gene lookup returns CDR1 SGHAT and CDR2 FQNNGV. As DNA, the CDR3 is TGTGCCAGCAGCGCGCAGAGGGGGAAGGTCGTTTCGGATGAGCAGTTCTTC. This encodes CASSAQRGKVVSDEQFF.

The rearrangement uses TRBV7-8 and TRBJ2-5; TRBD1 agrees at 7 bases. The CDR3 sequence is 15 residues long. Germline V gene lookup returns CDR1 SGHVS and CDR2 FQNEAQ. The V gene end was trimmed by 5 bases and the J gene end by 2 bases; junction bases not matched to a gene: 8. Written as DNA, the CDR3 is TGTGCCAGCAGCCTAACACAGGGGCGTCAAGAGACCCAGTACTTC. Protein product: CASSLTQGRQETQYF.

The gene calls are TRBV6-6 and TRBJ2-5; unclear D gene. Trimming took off 2 bases at V and 5 bases at J, with 6 bases between the two ends. Germline V lookup: CDR1 MNHNY, CDR2 SVGAGI (reference sequence). This CDR3 comprises 12 residues. CDR3 nucleotide sequence: TGTGCCAGCAGTTACGTGTGGGAGACCCAGTACTTC. Encoded protein: CASSYVWETQYF.

Written as DNA, the CDR3 is TGTGCCAGCAGACAACCCGGGACAGGGGGTGACGAGCAGTACTTC. Translation gives CASRQPGTGGDEQYF. The chain joins TRBV13 to TRBJ2-7; 11 nucleotides line up with TRBD1. The CDR3 length is 15 residues. Germline V gives CDR1 PRHDT, CDR2 FYEKMQ (reference sequence). V lost 6 bases, J lost 5 bases, and 9 bases stayed unmatched.

The rearrangement uses TRBV30 and TRBJ2-7; possible D gene TRBD2, 7 bases. Germline CDR1 and CDR2: GTSNPN and SVGIG (reference sequence). This CDR3 region has 12 residues. V gave up 4 bases and J gave up 7 bases, with 14 bases separating them. CDR3 protein: CAWTRGRKEQYF. The CDR3, as DNA: TGTGCCTGGACGCGGGGGCGGAAAGAGCAGTACTTC.

V and J are TRBV9 and TRBJ2-4; D not certain. The CDR3 totals 15 residues. CDR1 and CDR2 (germline): SGDLS, YYNGEE. V lost 3 bases and J lost 0, with 10 bases in between. The chain's CDR3 is CASSASHTAKNIQYF. The CDR3 DNA reads TGTGCCAGCAGCGCGTCTCACACAGCCAAAAACATTCAGTACTTC.

The rearrangement uses TRBV10-2 and TRBJ2-3, with 12 bases identical to TRBD2. The CDR3 runs 15 residues. V lost 5 bases, J lost 2 bases, and 2 bases stayed unmatched. Germline lookup yields CDR1 WSHSY and CDR2 SAAADI. CDR3: CASSRTSGNTDTQYF. The CDR3 DNA is TGCGCCAGCAGTCGGACTAGCGGGAACACAGATACGCAGTATTTT.

V is TRBV15 and J is TRBJ2-7; possible D gene TRBD1, 5 bases. The V end was cut by 0 bases, the J end by 2 bases, with 11 bases between. Germline CDR1 is LNHNV and CDR2 is YYDKDF (reference sequence). The CDR3 spans 15 residues. CDR3 nucleotides: TGTGCCACCAGCAGAGATCAAGCAGGGACCTACGAGCAGTACTTC. It specifies CATSRDQAGTYEQYF. The complete variable domain, with remaining parts taken from reference TRBV15 and TRBJ2-7, reads DAMVIQNPRYQVTQFGKPVTLSCSQTLNHNVMYWYQQKSSQAPKLLFHYYDKDFNNEADTPDNFQSRRPNTSFCFLDIRSPGLGDTAMYLCATSRDQAGTYEQYFGPGTRLTVT.

In its sample, this clone was seen once. The J gene is TRBJ1-2, the V gene TRBV15; TRBD1 is a possible D gene (5 bases). V was trimmed by 0 bases and J by 0 bases, leaving 23 bases between them. This CDR3 region has 20 residues. CDR1 and CDR2 (germline): LNHNV, YYDKDF (reference sequence). The CDR3 nucleotides are TGTGCCACCAGCAGAGATAATCCCTCTCAGTGGGACGCGCCTAACTATGGCTACACCTTC. Encoded protein: CATSRDNPSQWDAPNYGYTF. The entire variable domain, with the rest obtained from reference TRBV15 and TRBJ1-2, is as follows: DAMVIQNPRYQVTQFGKPVTLSCSQTLNHNVMYWYQQKSSQAPKLLFHYYDKDFNNEADTPDNFQSRRPNTSFCFLDIRSPGLGDTAMYLCATSRDNPSQWDAPNYGYTFGSGTRLTVV.

The J gene is TRBJ2-5, the V gene TRBV10-3; D is unresolved. The V and J ends lost 6 bases and 4 bases respectively, with 9 bases between them. In germline, CDR1 is ENHRY, CDR2 SYGVKD. The CDR3 runs to 12 residues. The CDR3 spells CAISAPPETQYF. The CDR3 coding sequence is TGTGCCATCAGCGCACCTCCAGAGACCCAGTACTTC.

The rearrangement links TRBV5-1 to TRBJ1-1; the match to TRBD1 covers 7 bases. In germline, CDR1 is SGHRS, CDR2 YFSETQ. The CDR3 spans 15 residues. Losses at the gene ends were 2 bases for V and 3 bases for J; bases not matched to a gene: 7. In DNA, the CDR3 is TGCGCCAGCAGCTTCCCGGGACAGAGATACACTGAAGCTTTCTTT. It yields the protein CASSFPGQRYTEAFF.

This chain uses TRBV2 with TRBJ1-2; D is undetermined. The CDR3 runs 14 residues. Trimming shortened V by 2 bases and J by 5 bases, and 12 bases separated the two germline ends. Germline CDR1 and CDR2: SNHLY and FYNNEI. Written as DNA, the CDR3 is TGTGCCAGCAGTGAAAGAGCCTGGATGTATGGCTACACCTTC. Its translation is CASSERAWMYGYTF.